This TCR beta chain originates from a study of cytomegalovirus exposure and HLA in healthy donors. Study-level points and caveats: Earlier analysis looked at TCR beta V segments, and most were productive about 87% or about 30% of the time.

PCR amplification relied on 60 Vbeta primers (plus 13 Jbeta primers). Sequenced by immunoSEQ multiplex PCR; TCRdb stores in-frame clones only, minus some. The table includes 110,000 to 150,000 clones, over 60% detected once. V lost 2 bases and J lost 4, with 8 bases in between. This CDR3 spans 12 amino acids. Germline values: CDR1 SQVTM, CDR2 ANQGSEA. On this clone itself: The target antigen is unknown.

This TCR was sampled from a woman in her 40s in good health and CMV-seronegative. The sample was PBMCs. This chain uses TRBV29-1 with TRBJ1-2, with D unclear. CDR3 in amino acids: CSVERETYGYTF. The CDR3 DNA sequence: TGCAGCGTTGAACGGGAGACCTATGGCTACACCTTC.